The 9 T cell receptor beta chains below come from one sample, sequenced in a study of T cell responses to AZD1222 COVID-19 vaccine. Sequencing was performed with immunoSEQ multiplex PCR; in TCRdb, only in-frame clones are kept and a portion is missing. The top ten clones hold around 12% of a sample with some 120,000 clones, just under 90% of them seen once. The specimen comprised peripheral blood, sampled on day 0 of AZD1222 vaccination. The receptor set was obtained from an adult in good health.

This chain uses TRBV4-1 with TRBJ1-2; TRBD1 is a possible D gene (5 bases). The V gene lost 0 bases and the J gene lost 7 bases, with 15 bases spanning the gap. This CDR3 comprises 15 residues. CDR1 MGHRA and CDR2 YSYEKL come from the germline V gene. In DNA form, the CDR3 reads TGCGCCAGCAGCCAAGAAGGGCAGGGTTTGCGTGGCTACACCTTC. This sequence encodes CASSQEGQGLRGYTF.

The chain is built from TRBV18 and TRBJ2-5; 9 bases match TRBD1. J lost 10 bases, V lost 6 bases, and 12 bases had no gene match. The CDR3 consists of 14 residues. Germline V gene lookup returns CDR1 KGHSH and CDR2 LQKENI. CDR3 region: CASSTQGQGTNQYF. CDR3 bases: TGTGCCAGCTCTACCCAGGGACAGGGAACGAACCAGTACTTC.

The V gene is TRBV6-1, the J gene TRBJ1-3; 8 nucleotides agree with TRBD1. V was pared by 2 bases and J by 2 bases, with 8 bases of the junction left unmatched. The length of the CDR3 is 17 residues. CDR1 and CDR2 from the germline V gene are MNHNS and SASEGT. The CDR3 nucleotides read TGTGCCAGCAGTGAAAGGAGACAGGGGTGGACTGGAAACACCATATATTTT. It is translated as CASSERRQGWTGNTIYF.

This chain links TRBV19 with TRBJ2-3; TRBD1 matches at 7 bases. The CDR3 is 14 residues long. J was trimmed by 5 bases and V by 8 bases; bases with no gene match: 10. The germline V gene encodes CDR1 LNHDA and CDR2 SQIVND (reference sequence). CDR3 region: CASGLTGILDTQYF. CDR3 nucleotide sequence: TGTGCCAGTGGTTTGACAGGGATTTTAGATACGCAGTATTTT.

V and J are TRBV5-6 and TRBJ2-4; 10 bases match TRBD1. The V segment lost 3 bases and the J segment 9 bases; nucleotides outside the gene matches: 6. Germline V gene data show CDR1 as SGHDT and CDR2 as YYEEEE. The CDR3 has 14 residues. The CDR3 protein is CASSSGTGAGIQYF. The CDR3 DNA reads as TGTGCCAGCAGCTCCGGGACAGGGGCTGGCATTCAGTACTTC.

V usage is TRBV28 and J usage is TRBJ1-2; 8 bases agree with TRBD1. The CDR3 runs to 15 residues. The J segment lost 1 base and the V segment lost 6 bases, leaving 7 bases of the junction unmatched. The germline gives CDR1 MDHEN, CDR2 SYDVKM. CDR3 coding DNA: TGTGCCAGCAGCATCACAGGGGGGTTTAACTATGGCTACACCTTC. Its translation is CASSITGGFNYGYTF.

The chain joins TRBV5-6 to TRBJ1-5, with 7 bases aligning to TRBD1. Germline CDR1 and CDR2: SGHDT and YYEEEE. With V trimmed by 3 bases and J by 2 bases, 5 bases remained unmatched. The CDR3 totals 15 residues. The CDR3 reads CASSSGQPRNQPQHF. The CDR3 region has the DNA TGTGCCAGCAGCTCGGGACAGCCGCGCAATCAGCCCCAGCATTTT.

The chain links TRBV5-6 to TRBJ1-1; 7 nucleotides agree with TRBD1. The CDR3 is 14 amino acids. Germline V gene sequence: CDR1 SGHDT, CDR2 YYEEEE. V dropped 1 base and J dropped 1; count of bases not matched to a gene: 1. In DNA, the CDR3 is TGTGCCAGCAGCTTGCCAGGGGGGAACACTGAAGCTTTCTTT. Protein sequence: CASSLPGGNTEAFF.

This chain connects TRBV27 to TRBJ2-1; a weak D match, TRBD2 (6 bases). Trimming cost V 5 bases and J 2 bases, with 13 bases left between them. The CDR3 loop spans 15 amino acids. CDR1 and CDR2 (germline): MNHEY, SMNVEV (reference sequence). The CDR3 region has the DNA TGTGCCAGCAGTCAACTAGCTATAACCTACAATGAGCAGTTCTTC. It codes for CASSQLAITYNEQFF.